Each of the 3 T cell receptor beta chains below was sequenced from the same sample in a study of untreated major depressive disorder. Broader study findings: Compared with controls, depressed patients showed more TRBV05-01 (Vbeta 5.1) usage in CD4+ T cells.

Clones were sequenced by immunoSEQ multiplex PCR, and TCRdb holds only the in-frame ones, with some missing. The sample lists approximately 20,000 clones; about 92% were seen once. These TCRs are of unknown antigen specificity. The sample was CD4+ T cells from PBMCs. These TCRs come from a woman aged 40-49 years with major depressive disorder.

This clone was observed a single time. The chain employs TRBV5-6 and TRBJ2-1; D uncertain. Germline CDR1 reads SGHDT; CDR2 reads YYEEEE. The CDR3 loop spans 14 amino acids. V lost 3 bases, J lost 6 bases, and 13 bases lay in between. The CDR3: CASSSVGDGNEQFF. The DNA for the CDR3 is TGTGCCAGCAGCTCGGTCGGTGACGGCAATGAGCAGTTCTTC.

V gene TRBV9 combines with J gene TRBJ2-4, with D hard to call. This CDR3 is built from 15 residues. Trimming left V 3 bases short and J 1 base short, with 11 bases between. The germline V gene encodes CDR1 SGDLS and CDR2 YYNGEE. The CDR3 bases are TGTGCCAGCAGCGATGCAGGTTTTGCCAAAAACATTCAGTACTTC. It is translated as CASSDAGFAKNIQYF.

J is TRBJ2-7 and V is TRBV30; D possibly matches TRBD1 or TRBD2 (6 bases each). Germline lookup yields CDR1 GTSNPN and CDR2 SVGIG (reference sequence). CDR3 length: 16 residues. Trimming took off 5 bases at V and 2 bases at J, with 22 bases between the two ends. CDR3 loop: CAWGRDIGREPYEQYF. CDR3 DNA sequence: TGTGCCTGGGGACGGGACATTGGGCGGGAACCCTACGAGCAGTACTTC.